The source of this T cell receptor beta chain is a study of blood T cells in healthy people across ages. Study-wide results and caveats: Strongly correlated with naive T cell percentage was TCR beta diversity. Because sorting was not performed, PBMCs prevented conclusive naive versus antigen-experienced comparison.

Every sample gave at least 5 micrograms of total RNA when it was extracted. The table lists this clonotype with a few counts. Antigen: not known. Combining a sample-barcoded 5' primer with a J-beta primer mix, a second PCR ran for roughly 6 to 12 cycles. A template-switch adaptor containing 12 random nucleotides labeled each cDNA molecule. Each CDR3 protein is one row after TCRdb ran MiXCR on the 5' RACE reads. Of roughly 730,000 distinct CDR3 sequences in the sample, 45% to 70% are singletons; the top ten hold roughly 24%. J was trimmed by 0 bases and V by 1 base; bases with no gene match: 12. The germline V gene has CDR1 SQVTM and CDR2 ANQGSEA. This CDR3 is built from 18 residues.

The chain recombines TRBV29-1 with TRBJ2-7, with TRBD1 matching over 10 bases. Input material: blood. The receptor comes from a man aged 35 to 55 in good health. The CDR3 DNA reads TGCAGCGTTGAAGGGGAATCCGGGACAGGGGAACGCTCCTACGAGCAGTACTTC. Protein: CSVEGESGTGERSYEQYF.